This TCR beta chain was sequenced during a study of Ad26.COV2.S vaccination and SARS-CoV-2 variants. The treatment: 15 to 20 received Ad26.COV2.S at low or high dose, single or two shots; about 5 received placebo; per-sample allocation not given. Vaccine and placebo recipients were sampled on day 63 after the first injection. Sequenced by immunoSEQ multiplex PCR; TCRdb stores in-frame clones only, minus some. The sample records hundreds of thousands of clones, roughly 84% being singletons. The CDR3 consists of 13 residues. The V end was cut by 6 bases, the J end by 1 base, with 12 bases between. The germline V gene encodes CDR1 SQVTM and CDR2 ANQGSEA.

The J gene is TRBJ1-1, the V gene TRBV29-1, with D unclear. The sequences come from peripheral blood, collected in a trial of Ad26.COV2.S vaccine versus placebo. The sequence derives from a person between 18 and 65 years old who received the Ad26.COV2.S COVID-19 vaccine or a placebo. The CDR3 nucleotides read TGCAGCGTACAACTGCAAAAGAACACTGAAGCTTTCTTT. Residues: CSVQLQKNTEAFF.